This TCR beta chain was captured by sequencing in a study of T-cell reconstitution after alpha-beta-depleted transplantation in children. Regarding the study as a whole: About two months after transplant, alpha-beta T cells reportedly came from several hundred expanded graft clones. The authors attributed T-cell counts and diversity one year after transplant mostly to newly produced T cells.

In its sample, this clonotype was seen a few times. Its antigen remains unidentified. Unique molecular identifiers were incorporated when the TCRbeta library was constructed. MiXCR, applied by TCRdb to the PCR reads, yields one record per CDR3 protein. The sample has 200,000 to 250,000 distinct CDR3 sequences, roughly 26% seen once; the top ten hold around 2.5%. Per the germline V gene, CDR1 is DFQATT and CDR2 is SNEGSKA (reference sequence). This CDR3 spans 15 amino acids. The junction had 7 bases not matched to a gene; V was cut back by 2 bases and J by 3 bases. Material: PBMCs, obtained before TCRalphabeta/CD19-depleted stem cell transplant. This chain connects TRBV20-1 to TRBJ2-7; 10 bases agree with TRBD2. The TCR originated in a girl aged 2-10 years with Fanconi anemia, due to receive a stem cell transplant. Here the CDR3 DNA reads TGCAGTGCTAGATCCCCTAGCGGGAGCCGCTACGAGCAGTACTTC. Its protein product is CSARSPSGSRYEQYF.